This T cell receptor beta chain was identified in a study of blood T cell repertoires in COVID-19. This clone was detected once. Different DNA sequences within this sample yield the same CDR3. This table comes from immunoSEQ multiplex PCR, and its TCRdb copy is limited to in-frame clones, with some not included. The sample has some 250,000 clones; 70% to 90% are singletons. CDR1 is ENHRY, CDR2 SYGVKD, per germline. J lost 4 bases, V lost 3 bases, and 2 bases had no gene match. The CDR3 length is 14 residues. What was sequenced was PBMCs or T cells enriched from blood (not recorded which). The source of this sequence is a woman in her forties or fifties who had recovered from COVID-19. The chain combines TRBV10-3 with TRBJ2-1; 8 nucleotides match TRBD2. The CDR3, as DNA: TGTGCCATCAGTGAACTAGCGGCATACAATGAGCAGTTCTTC. Protein product: CAISELAAYNEQFF.